This T cell receptor beta chain is drawn from a study of cytomegalovirus exposure and HLA in healthy donors. 13 Jbeta primers and 60 Vbeta primers were used for the PCR. Clones were read by immunoSEQ multiplex PCR, and TCRdb kept only the in-frame ones, dropping some. In the table there are 150,000 to 200,000 clones, about 77% of which are singletons. Study-level findings and limits: Later on, a genetic analysis was performed. It linked a missense variant in DCLRE1C with V- and J-gene trimming of TCR beta. Reports indicated that the classifier achieved high specificity and sensitivity in diagnosing cytomegalovirus status. Being productive about 90% or about 30% of the time was typical of most TCR beta V segments in an earlier analysis.

This clone showed up just a few times. Its antigen is still unknown. Germline V CDR1 and CDR2: SNHLY, FYNNEI. Trimming took 4 bases from V and 5 from J; bases not matched to a gene: 9. The CDR3 is 17 amino acids. This receptor was taken from a young woman in good health and CMV-seropositive. The chain carries TRBV2 and TRBJ2-2; 11 nucleotides align to TRBD2. Sample: PBMCs. As DNA, the CDR3 is TGTGCCAGCAGTGTGGAACTAGCGGGAGCCAGAACCGGGGAGCTGTTTTTT. This translates into CASSVELAGARTGELFF.